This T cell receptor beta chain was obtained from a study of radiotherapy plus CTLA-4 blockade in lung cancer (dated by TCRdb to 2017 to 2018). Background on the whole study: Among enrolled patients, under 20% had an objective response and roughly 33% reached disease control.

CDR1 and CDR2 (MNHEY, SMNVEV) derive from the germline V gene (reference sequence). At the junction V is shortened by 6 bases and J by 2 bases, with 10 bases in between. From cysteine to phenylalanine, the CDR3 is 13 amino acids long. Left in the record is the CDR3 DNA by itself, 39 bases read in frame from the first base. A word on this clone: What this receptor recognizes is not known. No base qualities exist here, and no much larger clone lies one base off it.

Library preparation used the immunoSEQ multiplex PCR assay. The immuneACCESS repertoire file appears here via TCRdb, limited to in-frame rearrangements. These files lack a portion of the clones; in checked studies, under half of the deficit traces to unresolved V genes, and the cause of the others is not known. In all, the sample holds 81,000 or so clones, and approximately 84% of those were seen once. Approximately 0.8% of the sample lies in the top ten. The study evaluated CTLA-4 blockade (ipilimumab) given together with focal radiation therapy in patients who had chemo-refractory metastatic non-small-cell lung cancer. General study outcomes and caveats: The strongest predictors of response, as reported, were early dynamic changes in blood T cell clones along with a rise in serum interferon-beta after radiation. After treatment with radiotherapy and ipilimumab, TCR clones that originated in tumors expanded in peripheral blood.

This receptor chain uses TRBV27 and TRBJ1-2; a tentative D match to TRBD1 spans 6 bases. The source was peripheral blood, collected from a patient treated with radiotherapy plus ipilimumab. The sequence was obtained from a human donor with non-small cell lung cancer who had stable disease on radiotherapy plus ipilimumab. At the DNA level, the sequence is TGTGCCAGCAGATCGACAGGCAACTATGGCTACACCTTC. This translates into CASRSTGNYGYTF.